These 28 T cell receptor beta chains were all obtained from the same sample, sequenced in a study of blood T cell repertoires in COVID-19. Data came from immunoSEQ multiplex PCR; TCRdb stores just in-frame clones and leaves some out. Of some 150,000 clones detected, around 81% appear once; the ten largest clones hold about 5%. The specimen was peripheral blood. These receptors were collected from a woman in her 50s with acute or convalescent COVID-19.

The genes are TRBV7-9 and TRBJ2-3; TRBD1 matches at 9 bases. The germline CDR1 and CDR2 sequences are SEHNR and FQNEAQ (reference sequence). Germline trimming cut 5 bases from V and 5 bases from J; bases unmatched to any gene: 8. The CDR3 length is 15 residues. The CDR3 bases are TGTGCCAGCAGCCAGGGGGGACAGGGCAAAGATACGCAGTATTTT. Its translation is CASSQGGQGKDTQYF.

V gene TRBV6-1 combines with J gene TRBJ1-2; D remains ambiguous. V was clipped by 3 bases and J by 0 bases, with 8 bases between them. The CDR3 runs to 14 residues. Germline CDR1 and CDR2: MNHNS and SASEGT. The DNA for the CDR3 is TGTGCCAGCAGTGATAACGGGGCTAACTATGGCTACACCTTC. Translation gives CASSDNGANYGYTF.

The gene calls are TRBV29-1 and TRBJ2-7; no clear D gene. The length of the CDR3 is 11 residues. The germline V gene has CDR1 SQVTM and CDR2 ANQGSEA. Trimming removed 6 bases at V and 0 bases at J, with 6 bases between. The CDR3: CSVQDSYEQYF. As DNA, the CDR3 is TGCAGCGTCCAGGACTCCTACGAGCAGTACTTC.

V is TRBV5-1 and J is TRBJ1-3; a possible D gene is TRBD1 (5 bases). Germline V gene lookup returns CDR1 SGHRS and CDR2 YFSETQ. This CDR3 has 13 residues. V lost 7 bases, J lost 2 bases, and 10 bases lay in between. CDR3 protein: CASSKGAGNTIYF. DNA of the CDR3: TGCGCCAGCTCAAAAGGGGCTGGAAACACCATATATTTT. Full variable domain (outside the CDR3, taken from reference TRBV5-1 and TRBJ1-3): KAGVTQTPRYLIKTRGQQVTLSCSPISGHRSVSWYQQTPGQGLQFLFEYFSETQRNKGNFPGRFSGRQFSNSRSEMNVSTLELGDSALYLCASSKGAGNTIYFGEGSWLTVV.

This chain connects TRBV5-8 to TRBJ1-1; D not resolved. V lost 5 bases, J lost 5 bases, and 7 bases lay in between. The CDR3 extends over 11 amino acids. Per the germline V gene, CDR1 is SGHTS and CDR2 is YDEGEE. The CDR3 loop reads CASRLETEAFF. CDR3 bases: TGTGCCAGCAGGCTGGAGACTGAAGCTTTCTTT.

V and J are TRBV4-1 and TRBJ1-2; 9 nucleotides line up with TRBD1. The CDR3 length is 14 residues. Germline V CDR1 and CDR2: MGHRA, YSYEKL. Trimming at V came to 0 bases and at J to 8 bases, leaving 4 bases not matched to a gene. CDR3 amino acids: CASSQEDRGWGYTF. CDR3 nucleotide sequence: TGCGCCAGCAGCCAAGAGGACAGGGGCTGGGGCTACACCTTC.

V and J are TRBV5-5 and TRBJ2-1, with TRBD1 as a possible D gene (6 bases). V was cut by 1 base and J by 5 bases, with 16 bases left in between. This CDR3 is built from 16 residues. CDR1 and CDR2 from the germline V gene are SGHKS and YYEKEE (reference sequence). Here the CDR3 DNA reads TGTGCCAGCAGCTTGAGACAGGAGCGGTGGAACAATGAGCAGTTCTTC. This codes for CASSLRQERWNNEQFF. The variable domain in full, completed from reference TRBV5-5 and TRBJ2-1, reads DAGVTQSPTHLIKTRGQQVTLRCSPISGHKSVSWYQQVLGQGPQFIFQYYEKEERGRGNFPDRFSARQFPNYSSELNVNALLLGDSALYLCASSLRQERWNNEQFFGPGTRLTVL.

On this clone: Other DNA variants within this sample encode the same CDR3. The rearrangement joins TRBV5-1 to TRBJ1-6; maybe TRBD1 (6 bases). Germline CDR1 and CDR2: SGHRS and YFSETQ. V was cut by 5 bases and J by 7 bases, with 16 bases left in between. The CDR3 runs to 15 residues. The CDR3 sequence is CASRGGGTRNSPLHF. CDR3 coding DNA: TGCGCCAGCAGGGGCGGGGGCACGCGCAATTCACCCCTCCACTTT.

The chain combines TRBV7-2 with TRBJ1-1; no firm D call. Per germline, CDR1 SGHTA and CDR2 FQGNSA. The CDR3 contains 14 residues. Trimming cost V 4 bases and J 5 bases, with 14 bases left between them. The CDR3 nucleotides are TGTGCCAGCAGCTCCGGGAGGGTGGGGACTGAAGCTTTCTTT. This encodes CASSSGRVGTEAFF.

The rearrangement links TRBV2 to TRBJ1-1; D possibly corresponds to TRBD1 (6 bases). The germline CDR1 and CDR2 sequences are SNHLY and FYNNEI. This CDR3 is built from 10 residues. Between the trimmed V and J ends, which lost 7 bases and 13 bases, there was a span of 13 bases. CDR3 amino acids: CASIGGALFF. The CDR3 DNA sequence: TGTGCCAGCATCGGGGGGGCGCTTTTCTTT.

The chain is built from TRBV29-1 and TRBJ2-3; D is unclear. From germline, CDR1 is SQVTM and CDR2 ANQGSEA. This CDR3 contains 13 residues. Trimming took 2 bases from V and 5 from J, leaving 11 bases between them. CDR3 loop: CSVETLTLDTQYF. The CDR3 DNA is TGCAGCGTTGAAACCCTGACACTAGATACGCAGTATTTT.

The chain has TRBV27 and TRBJ2-2; TRBD1 might be the D (5 bases). The germline CDR1 and CDR2 sequences are MNHEY and SMNVEV (reference sequence). The CDR3 extends over 16 amino acids. V was clipped by 2 bases and J by 1 base, with 11 bases between them. The CDR3 nucleotides read TGTGCCAGCAGTTTAATTGGGGCGGAGAACACCGGGGAGCTGTTTTTT. This sequence encodes CASSLIGAENTGELFF.

The rearrangement links TRBV18 to TRBJ1-1; TRBD1 is a possible D gene (5 bases). Germline V gene data show CDR1 as KGHSH and CDR2 as LQKENI. The ends were cut back, 5 bases at V and 0 bases at J, with 10 bases in the middle. The CDR3 loop spans 14 amino acids. In nucleotides, the CDR3 is TGTGCCAGCTCATTGATGGACATGAACACTGAAGCTTTCTTT. Its translation is CASSLMDMNTEAFF.

The CDR3 region has the DNA TGTGCCAGCAGCCCGATGGAGGGTTTGGGGAGTCTATGGGGCTACACCTTC. Protein sequence: CASSPMEGLGSLWGYTF. The rearrangement uses TRBV21-1 and TRBJ1-2. TRBV21-1 is a pseudogene locus. The CDR3 has 17 residues.

The gene calls are TRBV6-6 and TRBJ2-7; 8 nucleotides match TRBD1. The CDR3 is made up of 15 amino acids. The germline V gene has CDR1 MNHNY and CDR2 SVGAGI (reference sequence). Trimming removed 7 bases from V and 0 bases from J; junction bases left unmatched: 8. CDR3 nucleotides: TGTGCCAGCACCACGAGAACAGGGGGCTCCTACGAGCAGTACTTC. Its translation is CASTTRTGGSYEQYF.

The V call is TRBV7-2, the J call TRBJ1-2; D ambiguous. The CDR3 sequence is 14 residues long. Trimming removed 10 bases from V and 4 bases from J, with 19 bases in between. Germline V gives CDR1 SGHTA, CDR2 FQGNSA. The CDR3 spells CAIVGGNGGYGYTF. The CDR3 region has the DNA TGTGCCATTGTCGGCGGAAACGGAGGCTATGGCTACACCTTC.

The chain recombines TRBV15 with TRBJ1-5; D ambiguous. V was trimmed by 0 bases and J by 5 bases, leaving 5 bases between them. Per the germline V gene, CDR1 is LNHNV and CDR2 is YYDKDF (reference sequence). The CDR3 runs 13 residues. The chain's CDR3 is CATSRDHDQPQHF. The CDR3 DNA is TGTGCCACCAGCAGAGACCATGATCAGCCCCAGCATTTT.

The chain links TRBV2 to TRBJ1-4, with 9 bases matching TRBD1. The V and J ends lost 4 bases and 8 bases, in that order; junction bases with no gene match: 8. CDR3 size: 15 residues. Germline CDR1 SNHLY, CDR2 FYNNEI. CDR3 protein: CASSVGQGGSEKLFF. CDR3 coding DNA: TGTGCCAGCAGTGTGGGACAGGGAGGGAGCGAAAAACTGTTTTTT.

This rearrangement joins TRBV10-3 to TRBJ2-5; 11 nucleotides agree with TRBD2. V lost 7 bases and J lost 3; bases outside the gene matches: 1. In germline, CDR1 is ENHRY, CDR2 SYGVKD. This CDR3 has 13 residues. The chain's CDR3 is CAIKLAGEETQYF. In DNA, the CDR3 is TGTGCCATCAAACTAGCGGGGGAAGAGACCCAGTACTTC.

This chain connects TRBV29-1 to TRBJ2-5; 8 positions agree with TRBD2. V shed 3 bases, J shed 6 bases, and the junction held 3 bases outside the gene matches. The length of the CDR3 is 12 residues. Germline CDR1 SQVTM, CDR2 ANQGSEA. CDR3 bases: TGCAGCGTTGACGGGGGGGGGAAGACCCAGTACTTC. Translating it yields CSVDGGGKTQYF.

This clone was found a few times. This chain joins TRBV9 and TRBJ1-5, with no clear D. Germline CDR1 SGDLS, CDR2 YYNGEE. The length of the CDR3 is 13 residues. The V end was cut by 3 bases, the J end by 6 bases, with 10 bases between. CDR3: CASSAGSVQPQHF. CDR3 nucleotides: TGTGCCAGCAGCGCGGGAAGCGTTCAGCCCCAGCATTTT.

The gene calls are TRBV11-1 and TRBJ1-6; a weak D match, TRBD1 (6 bases). There are 14 residues in the CDR3. V was clipped by 3 bases and J by 9 bases, with 12 bases between them. CDR1 and CDR2 (germline): SGHAT, FQDESV (reference sequence). The CDR3 is CASSLSGHPSPLHF. CDR3 in DNA: TGTGCCAGCAGCTTGTCGGGACACCCTTCACCCCTCCACTTT.

The V and J genes are TRBV7-3 and TRBJ2-3; weak D call: TRBD1 (5 bases). Germline CDR1 SGHTA, CDR2 FQGTGA. This CDR3 spans 15 amino acids. V lost 2 bases, J lost 3 bases, and 12 bases lay in between. The CDR3: CASSLLVTDTDTQYF. CDR3 coding DNA: TGTGCCAGCAGCTTACTGGTGACAGATACAGATACGCAGTATTTT.

This rearrangement joins TRBV7-3 to TRBJ2-1, with D possibly being TRBD2 (6 bases). The CDR3 totals 13 residues. With 5 bases removed from V and 6 bases from J, the gap between germline ends came to 11 bases. Germline CDR1 is SGHTA and CDR2 is FQGTGA. CDR3 nucleotide sequence: TGTGCCAGCAGCGCATCTAGCGTCAATGAGCAGTTCTTC. Translation gives CASSASSVNEQFF.

The sample holds a few counts of this clone. The genes are TRBV18 and TRBJ1-3; D gene unclear. The CDR3 consists of 15 residues. Trimming cost V 2 bases and J 4 bases, with 12 bases left between them. Germline V gives CDR1 KGHSH, CDR2 LQKENI. CDR3 region: CASSPSSHEGNTIYF. The CDR3 DNA reads TGTGCCAGCTCACCAAGCTCGCACGAGGGAAACACCATATATTTT.

Only one count was recorded for this clone. The DNA for the CDR3 is TGCGCCAGCAGCGGGACAGGGACCGATGAGCAGTTCTTC. Its protein is CASSGTGTDEQFF. The J gene is TRBJ2-1, the V gene TRBV5-1; 9 positions match TRBD1. In germline, CDR1 is SGHRS, CDR2 YFSETQ. V shed 4 bases, J shed 8 bases, and the junction held 4 bases outside the gene matches. CDR3 length: 13 amino acids.

V gene TRBV7-3 combines with J gene TRBJ2-1; 9 nucleotides line up with TRBD2. J was trimmed by 6 bases and V by 5 bases; bases with no gene match: 11. In germline, CDR1 is SGHTA, CDR2 FQGTGA. The CDR3 loop spans 16 amino acids. CDR3 nucleotides: TGTGCCAGCAGCCCCAACCCGGGACTAGCTTTCAATGAGCAGTTCTTC. Its protein product is CASSPNPGLAFNEQFF.

CDR3 nucleotide sequence: TGTGCCAGCAGTTTAGAGCGGCCGGGAGCTTTCTTT. It yields the protein CASSLERPGAFF. This chain connects TRBV12-3 or TRBV12-4 to TRBJ1-1; no definite D call. Trimming removed 1 base at V and 10 bases at J, with 10 bases between. This CDR3 region has 12 residues.